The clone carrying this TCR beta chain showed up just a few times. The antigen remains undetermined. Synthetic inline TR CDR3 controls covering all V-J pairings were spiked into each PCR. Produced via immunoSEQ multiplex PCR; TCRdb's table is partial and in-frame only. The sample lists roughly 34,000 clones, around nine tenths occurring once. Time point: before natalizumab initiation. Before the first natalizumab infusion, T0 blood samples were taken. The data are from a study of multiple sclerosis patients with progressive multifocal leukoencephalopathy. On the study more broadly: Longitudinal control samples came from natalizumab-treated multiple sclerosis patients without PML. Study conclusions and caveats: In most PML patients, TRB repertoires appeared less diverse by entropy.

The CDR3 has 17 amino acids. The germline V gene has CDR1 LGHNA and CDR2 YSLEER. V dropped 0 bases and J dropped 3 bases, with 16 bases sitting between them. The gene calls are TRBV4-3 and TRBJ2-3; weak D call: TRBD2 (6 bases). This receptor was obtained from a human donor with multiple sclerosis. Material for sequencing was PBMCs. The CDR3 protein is CASSQDITGVGTDTQYF. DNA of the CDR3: TGCGCCAGCAGCCAAGATATCACGGGAGTGGGAACAGATACGCAGTATTTT.